These 13 T cell receptor beta chains were sequenced from one sample in a study of blood T cell repertoires in COVID-19. Assay: immunoSEQ multiplex PCR; the TCRdb copy retains only in-frame clones and omits some. The sample has approximately 170,000 clones, about 80% seen once. The sample consisted of peripheral blood. These receptors came from a woman of 80 years or more with acute or convalescent COVID-19.

J is TRBJ1-6 and V is TRBV4-1; 11 bases are a match to TRBD1. CDR1 MGHRA and CDR2 YSYEKL come from the germline V gene. The J segment lost 7 bases and the V segment lost 2 bases, leaving 4 bases of the junction unmatched. This CDR3 has 16 amino acids. CDR3 sequence: CASSQSGTGGNSPLHF. CDR3 sequence (DNA): TGCGCCAGCAGCCAATCGGGGACAGGGGGGAATTCACCCCTCCACTTT.

The CDR3 is CATSESGQGAPYYGYTF. CDR3 DNA: TGTGCCACCAGTGAATCGGGACAGGGGGCACCCTACTATGGCTACACCTTC. The genes are TRBV24-1 and TRBJ1-2; 12 bases fit TRBD1. This CDR3 contains 17 residues. Trimming removed 4 bases from V and 3 bases from J; junction bases left unmatched: 8. CDR1 is KGHDR, CDR2 SFDVKD, per germline.

The chain employs TRBV11-3 and TRBJ2-1; tentatively, D is TRBD2 (6 bases). Germline V gives CDR1 SGHNT, CDR2 YENEEA. V gave up 5 bases and J gave up 6 bases, with 11 bases separating them. The CDR3 is 13 amino acids. CDR3 loop: CASSAGPRNEQFF. As DNA, the CDR3 is TGTGCCAGCAGCGCGGGACCCCGCAATGAGCAGTTCTTC.

The CDR3 reads CASRGPGQGATEAFF. CDR3 coding DNA: TGTGCCAGCAGGGGGCCAGGACAGGGGGCAACTGAAGCTTTCTTT. This chain connects TRBV2 to TRBJ1-1; 11 nucleotides agree with TRBD1. V was pared by 6 bases and J by 5 bases, with 8 bases of the junction left unmatched. The germline CDR1 and CDR2 sequences are SNHLY and FYNNEI. This CDR3 spans 15 amino acids.

The chain is built from TRBV19 and TRBJ2-2; 12 bases are shared with TRBD1. Germline CDR1 and CDR2: LNHDA and SQIVND (reference sequence). This CDR3 has 15 amino acids. V lost 6 bases and J lost 7; bases outside the gene matches: 6. The chain's CDR3 is CASRDRDRGHGELFF. The CDR3 DNA reads as TGTGCCAGTAGGGACCGGGACAGGGGGCACGGGGAGCTGTTTTTT.

The CDR3 coding sequence is TGTGCCATCAGTGAGTCGGTTGGCAGGACTGGAAACACCATATATTTT. Translated, it gives CAISESVGRTGNTIYF. J is TRBJ1-3 and V is TRBV10-3; no clear D. The germline gives CDR1 ENHRY, CDR2 SYGVKD. The CDR3 runs to 16 residues. The V end was cut by 0 bases, the J end by 2 bases, with 11 bases between.

The chain employs TRBV7-2 and TRBJ1-2; TRBD1 is a possible D gene (5 bases). Per germline, CDR1 SGHTA and CDR2 FQGNSA. Trimming took off 0 bases at V and 5 bases at J, with 19 bases between the two ends. This CDR3 has 17 amino acids. The CDR3: CASSLAFRAGSTYGYTF. The CDR3, as DNA: TGTGCCAGCAGCTTAGCCTTCAGGGCCGGGAGTACTTATGGCTACACCTTC.

V usage is TRBV5-4 and J usage is TRBJ2-4, with 9 bases matching TRBD1. CDR1 and CDR2 (germline): SGHNT, YYREEE (reference sequence). CDR3 length: 14 amino acids. V shed 1 base and J 8 bases; nucleotides not matched to a gene: 4. The CDR3 DNA follows: TGTGCCAGCAGCTTGAAGACAGGGGGGGACATTCAGTACTTC. Amino acids: CASSLKTGGDIQYF.

In its sample, this clone was seen a few times. The J gene is TRBJ2-3, the V gene TRBV30, with 15 bases aligning to TRBD2. Per the germline V gene, CDR1 is GTSNPN and CDR2 is SVGIG (reference sequence). This CDR3 region has 15 residues. V trimming: 4 bases; J trimming: 9 bases; junction bases outside the gene matches: 8. This CDR3 is CAWNLGLAGGGTQYF. The CDR3, as DNA: TGTGCCTGGAACTTGGGACTAGCGGGGGGAGGCACGCAGTATTTT.

The CDR3 DNA is TGCAGCGTCTCGACAGCGAACACTGAAGCTTTCTTT. Translation: CSVSTANTEAFF. The chain recombines TRBV29-1 with TRBJ1-1; maybe TRBD1 (5 bases). The CDR3 consists of 12 residues. Trimming removed 6 bases at V and 1 base at J, with 9 bases between. CDR1 is SQVTM and CDR2 is ANQGSEA in the germline V gene.

The chain links TRBV28 to TRBJ2-7, with TRBD1 matching over 7 bases. Trimming removed 10 bases from V and 1 base from J; junction bases left unmatched: 10. The CDR3 is made up of 14 amino acids. Germline V gene sequence: CDR1 MDHEN, CDR2 SYDVKM. CDR3 bases: TGTGCCACCACCGGGACAGAATTATCCTACGAGCAGTACTTC. Translating gives CATTGTELSYEQYF.

This chain uses TRBV6-5 with TRBJ1-2; perhaps TRBD1 as D (5 bases). Germline lookup yields CDR1 MNHEY and CDR2 SVGAGI. Between the trimmed V and J ends, which lost 8 bases and 4 bases, there was a span of 17 bases. This CDR3 region has 14 residues. The CDR3 here is CASGDSRVTYGYTF. In DNA, the CDR3 is TGTGCCAGCGGGGACTCGAGGGTGACCTATGGCTACACCTTC.

This chain uses TRBV5-3 with TRBJ1-1, with D tentatively TRBD1 (5 bases). TRBV5-3 is an open reading frame, and its role is uncertain. The ends were cut back, 4 bases at V and 6 bases at J, with 22 bases in the middle. The CDR3 has 16 amino acids. Written as DNA, the CDR3 is TGTGCCAGAAGCCCGGGACCTGCACTGGGGGGGGCTGAAGCTTTCTTT. It translates to CARSPGPALGGAEAFF.